The 21 T cell receptor beta chains reported below all come from one sample, sequenced in a study of cytomegalovirus exposure and HLA in healthy donors. Here immunoSEQ multiplex PCR was the method, and the copy in TCRdb shows in-frame clones only, minus some. The repertoire consists of fewer than 70,000 clones, with 85% to 95% occurring once and the leading ten covering roughly 6.3%. Source material: PBMCs. The receptor set was obtained from a woman aged 18-29 years in good health and CMV-seropositive.

The chain carries TRBV9 and TRBJ2-1, with TRBD2 matching 8 bases. Germline lookup yields CDR1 SGDLS and CDR2 YYNGEE. The length of the CDR3 is 12 residues. V lost 0 bases and J lost 15; bases outside the gene matches: 5. CDR3 protein: CASSVAGGPLFF. CDR3 bases: TGTGCCAGCAGCGTAGCGGGGGGGCCCCTGTTCTTC.

The gene calls are TRBV4-3 and TRBJ1-1; no firm D call. The V end was cut by 0 bases, the J end by 2 bases, with 7 bases between. The CDR3 is 14 amino acids. The V gene's germline CDR1 is LGHNA and CDR2 YSLEER. DNA of the CDR3: TGCGCCAGCAGCCAAGAAATCAAAAACACTGAAGCTTTCTTT. It translates to CASSQEIKNTEAFF.

The chain employs TRBV28 and TRBJ2-3; D remains ambiguous. Per germline, CDR1 MDHEN and CDR2 SYDVKM. CDR3 length equals 12 residues. The V gene lost 2 bases and the J gene lost 7 bases, with 7 bases spanning the gap. CDR3 region: CASSLGGNTQYF. DNA for the CDR3: TGTGCCAGCAGTTTAGGCGGTAATACGCAGTATTTT.

V usage is TRBV25-1 and J usage is TRBJ2-2; D perhaps matches TRBD2 (5 bases). Trimming removed 7 bases from V and 4 bases from J, with 13 bases in between. CDR1 MGHDK and CDR2 SYGVNS come from the germline V gene. There are 14 residues in the CDR3. CDR3 sequence (DNA): TGTGCCAGCAAGCGGAGCTTCGGCACCGGGGAGCTGTTTTTT. Translated: CASKRSFGTGELFF.

This chain uses TRBV6-6 with TRBJ1-5, with no clear D. This CDR3 is built from 14 residues. Looked up from germline, CDR1 is MNHNY and CDR2 is SVGAGI (reference sequence). V lost 6 bases and J 5 bases, leaving 14 bases between the germline ends. This chain's CDR3 is CASSGRVPDQPQHF. The DNA for the CDR3 is TGTGCCAGCAGCGGCCGGGTTCCGGATCAGCCCCAGCATTTT.

V gene TRBV21-1 combines with J gene TRBJ1-6; the D call in the table, TRBD1, was not verified against the DNA. TRBV21-1 is marked as a pseudogene. The CDR3 totals 16 residues. Here the CDR3 reads CASPFGTGLYNSPLHF. The CDR3 DNA follows: TGTGCCAGCCCCTTTGGGACAGGCCTCTATAATTCACCCCTCCACTTT.

The CDR3 here is CASSPDSDLHTEAFF. CDR3 DNA: TGTGCCAGCAGCCCGGACAGTGATTTGCACACTGAAGCTTTCTTT. The V and J genes are TRBV28 and TRBJ1-1, with D perhaps TRBD1 (6 bases). CDR1 and CDR2 (germline): MDHEN, SYDVKM. The CDR3 is 15 amino acids. V was pared by 6 bases and J by 3 bases, with 17 bases between.

V and J are TRBV27 and TRBJ2-1; TRBD2 matches at 8 bases. The junction had 6 bases not matched to a gene; V was cut back by 8 bases and J by 0 bases. CDR1 MNHEY and CDR2 SMNVEV come from the germline V gene (reference sequence). The CDR3 runs to 15 residues. This CDR3 reads CASGAGVSSYNEQFF. The CDR3 DNA reads TGTGCCAGCGGAGCGGGAGTGAGCTCCTACAATGAGCAGTTCTTC.

The CDR3 here is CASHLGAPSSYEQYF. The CDR3 DNA is TGCGCCAGCCACCTAGGGGCTCCTTCCTCCTACGAGCAGTACTTC. The chain has TRBV5-1 and TRBJ2-7; possibly TRBD1 for D (5 bases). Germline loops: CDR1 SGHRS, CDR2 YFSETQ. The CDR3 has 15 amino acids. Trimming left V 7 bases short and J 0 bases short, with 17 bases between.

This chain's CDR3 is CASSSPSGVGGYTF. CDR3 DNA: TGTGCCAGCAGTTCTCCTTCAGGGGTCGGCGGCTACACCTTC. The gene calls are TRBV28 and TRBJ1-2; D perhaps matches TRBD1 (6 bases). Germline V lookup: CDR1 MDHEN, CDR2 SYDVKM. Trimming stripped 4 bases from V and 8 bases from J, with 17 bases between. The CDR3 has 14 amino acids.

V and J are TRBV5-1 and TRBJ2-5; 9 bases align to TRBD2. Germline V gives CDR1 SGHRS, CDR2 YFSETQ. The V segment lost 1 base and the J segment 4 bases; nucleotides outside the gene matches: 14. This CDR3 has 18 residues. CDR3 DNA sequence: TGCGCCAGCAGCTTGTTCTCTACGGCGGGAGGGCCGTTAGAGACCCAGTACTTC. Its translation: CASSLFSTAGGPLETQYF. Looking up the rest from reference TRBV5-1 and TRBJ2-5 gives the full variable domain: KAGVTQTPRYLIKTRGQQVTLSCSPISGHRSVSWYQQTPGQGLQFLFEYFSETQRNKGNFPGRFSGRQFSNSRSEMNVSTLELGDSALYLCASSLFSTAGGPLETQYFGPGTRLLVL.

This chain uses TRBV7-3 with TRBJ1-1; a possible D gene is TRBD1 (5 bases). The V gene lost 4 bases and the J gene lost 0 bases, with 9 bases spanning the gap. This CDR3 is 14 amino acids long. CDR1 and CDR2 (germline): SGHTA, FQGTGA. The CDR3: CASSWGGMNTEAFF. CDR3 sequence (DNA): TGTGCCAGCAGCTGGGGCGGGATGAACACTGAAGCTTTCTTT. Supplemented by reference TRBV7-3 and TRBJ1-1, the full variable domain reads GAGVSQTPSNKVTEKGKYVELRCDPISGHTALYWYRQSLGQGPEFLIYFQGTGAADDSGLPNDRFFAVRPEGSVSTLKIQRTERGDSAVYLCASSWGGMNTEAFFGQGTRLTVV.

This clone was seen only once. The chain couples TRBV11-2 to TRBJ2-7, with TRBD1 matching 7 bases. The germline V gene encodes CDR1 SGHAT and CDR2 FQNNGV. The CDR3 has 13 amino acids. V gave up 4 bases and J gave up 2 bases; unmatched junction bases: 2. Here the CDR3 reads CASSSGTAYEQYF. CDR3 coding DNA: TGTGCCAGCAGCTCAGGGACAGCCTACGAGCAGTACTTC. Using reference TRBV11-2 and TRBJ2-7 for the parts outside the CDR3, the full variable domain is EAGVAQSPRYKIIEKRQSVAFWCNPISGHATLYWYQQILGQGPKLLIQFQNNGVVDDSQLPKDRFSAERLKGVDSTLKIQPAKLEDSAVYLCASSSGTAYEQYFGPGTRLTVT.

The gene calls are TRBV9 and TRBJ2-7, with TRBD1 matching 7 bases. Germline V gene lookup returns CDR1 SGDLS and CDR2 YYNGEE. The V segment lost 0 bases and the J segment 2 bases; nucleotides outside the gene matches: 8. The CDR3 spans 16 residues. CDR3 sequence: CASSVEGPGGAYEQYF. The CDR3 bases are TGTGCCAGCAGCGTAGAAGGGCCAGGGGGTGCCTACGAGCAGTACTTC.

This rearrangement joins TRBV19 to TRBJ2-1, with TRBD1 matching over 8 bases. Germline V CDR1 and CDR2: LNHDA, SQIVND (reference sequence). The junction had 8 bases not matched to a gene; V was cut back by 3 bases and J by 4 bases. The CDR3 is 16 amino acids. CDR3 sequence (DNA): TGTGCCAGTAGTATTCCCGGGACAGGAGAATACAATGAGCAGTTCTTC. The encoded protein is CASSIPGTGEYNEQFF. Using reference TRBV19 and TRBJ2-1 for the parts outside the CDR3, the full variable domain is DGGITQSPKYLFRKEGQNVTLSCEQNLNHDAMYWYRQDPGQGLRLIYYSQIVNDFQKGDIAEGYSVSREKKESFPLTVTSAQKNPTAFYLCASSIPGTGEYNEQFFGPGTRLTVL.

The chain employs TRBV6-6 and TRBJ2-3; 7 bases are a match to TRBD2. Germline V gives CDR1 MNHNY, CDR2 SVGAGI (reference sequence). This CDR3 region has 15 residues. The V gene end was trimmed by 5 bases and the J gene end by 3 bases; junction bases not matched to a gene: 8. CDR3 coding DNA: TGTGCCAGCAGTCCTAACTTGGGGGGGACAGATACGCAGTATTTT. It codes for CASSPNLGGTDTQYF.

V usage is TRBV5-6 and J usage is TRBJ2-5, with D unclear. CDR3 length: 14 amino acids. V was pared by 0 bases and J by 5 bases, with 11 bases between. Germline V gene sequence: CDR1 SGHDT, CDR2 YYEEEE. This chain's CDR3 is CASSLGLTGETQYF. CDR3 DNA sequence: TGTGCCAGCAGCTTGGGACTGACCGGGGAGACCCAGTACTTC.

The chain couples TRBV19 to TRBJ2-3, with TRBD2 as a possible D gene (5 bases). The CDR3 extends over 16 amino acids. Deletions cut 5 bases from V and 1 base from J, with 16 bases between. CDR1 and CDR2 (germline): LNHDA, SQIVND (reference sequence). In DNA form, the CDR3 reads TGTGCCAGTAGTCGACCCTGGGGAGCGGGCACAGATACGCAGTATTTT. Amino acid sequence: CASSRPWGAGTDTQYF. The full variable domain, rest sourced from reference TRBV19 and TRBJ2-3, is DGGITQSPKYLFRKEGQNVTLSCEQNLNHDAMYWYRQDPGQGLRLIYYSQIVNDFQKGDIAEGYSVSREKKESFPLTVTSAQKNPTAFYLCASSRPWGAGTDTQYFGPGTRLTVL.

This chain joins TRBV18 and TRBJ2-7, with TRBD1 identical over 7 bases. The CDR3 consists of 14 residues. The junction had 7 bases not matched to a gene; V was cut back by 4 bases and J by 4 bases. Germline values: CDR1 KGHSH, CDR2 LQKENI. The CDR3 nucleotides read TGTGCCAGCTCACGACAGGGTGGCGTTTACGAGCAGTACTTC. Translating gives CASSRQGGVYEQYF.

The CDR3 spells CASSKRLAGPNTGELFF. CDR3 DNA sequence: TGTGCCAGCAGCAAAAGACTAGCGGGGCCGAACACCGGGGAGCTGTTTTTT. The V call is TRBV7-3, the J call TRBJ2-2; 11 nucleotides match TRBD2. The J segment lost 0 bases and the V segment lost 5 bases, leaving 5 bases of the junction unmatched. The CDR3 runs 17 residues. Germline V lookup: CDR1 SGHTA, CDR2 FQGTGA. Drawing the rest from reference TRBV7-3 and TRBJ2-2, the complete variable domain is GAGVSQTPSNKVTEKGKYVELRCDPISGHTALYWYRQSLGQGPEFLIYFQGTGAADDSGLPNDRFFAVRPEGSVSTLKIQRTERGDSAVYLCASSKRLAGPNTGELFFGEGSRLTVL.

This clone was observed a single time. The chain carries TRBV28 and TRBJ2-1; the D gene is possibly TRBD1 (6 bases). CDR3 length equals 12 residues. Trimming stripped 8 bases from V and 5 bases from J, with 10 bases between. CDR1 and CDR2 from the germline V gene are MDHEN and SYDVKM. The CDR3 loop is CASQGYDNEQFF. CDR3 coding DNA: TGTGCCAGCCAGGGGTATGACAATGAGCAGTTCTTC.